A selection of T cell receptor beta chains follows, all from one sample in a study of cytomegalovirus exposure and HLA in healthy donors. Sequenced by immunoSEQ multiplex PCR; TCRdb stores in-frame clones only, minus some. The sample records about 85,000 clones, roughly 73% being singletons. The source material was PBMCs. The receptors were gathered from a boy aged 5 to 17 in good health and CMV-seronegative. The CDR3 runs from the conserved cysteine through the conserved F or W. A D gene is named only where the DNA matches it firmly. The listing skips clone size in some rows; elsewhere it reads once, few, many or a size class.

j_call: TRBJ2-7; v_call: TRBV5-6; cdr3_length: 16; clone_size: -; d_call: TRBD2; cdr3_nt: TGTGCCAGCAGCACCAGACTAGCGGGACGCCCCTACGAGCAGTACTTC; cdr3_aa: CASSTRLAGRPYEQYF
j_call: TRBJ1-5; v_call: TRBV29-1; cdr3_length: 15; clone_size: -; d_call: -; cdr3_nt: TGCAGCGTTGAGGGGAGAGGCTCCAGCAATCAGCCCCAGCATTTT; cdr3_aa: CSVEGRGSSNQPQHF
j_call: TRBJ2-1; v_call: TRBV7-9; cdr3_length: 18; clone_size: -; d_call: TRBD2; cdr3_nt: TGTGCCAGCAGCTTAGAGCGTTCGCGGGGGGACTCCTACAATGAGCAGTTCTTC; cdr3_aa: CASSLERSRGDSYNEQFF
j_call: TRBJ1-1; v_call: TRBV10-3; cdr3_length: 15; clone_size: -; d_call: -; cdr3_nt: TGTGCCATCAGTGTGGGTCCGGGACAGAACACTGAAGCTTTCTTT; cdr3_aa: CAISVGPGQNTEAFF
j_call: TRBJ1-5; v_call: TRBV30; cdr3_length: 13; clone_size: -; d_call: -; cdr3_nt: TGTGCCTGGAGCGATCAGGGTTTCTGGCCCCAGCATTTT; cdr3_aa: CAWSDQGFWPQHF
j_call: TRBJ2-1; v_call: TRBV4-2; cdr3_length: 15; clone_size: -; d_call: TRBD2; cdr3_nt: TGTGCCAGCAGCGGTGCGGGAGTAGGCTTGAATGAGCAGTTCTTC; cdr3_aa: CASSGAGVGLNEQFF
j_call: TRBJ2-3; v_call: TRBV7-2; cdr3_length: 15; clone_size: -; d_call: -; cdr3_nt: TGTGCCAGCAGCTTAGTACGGGGGACCACAGATACGCAGTATTTT; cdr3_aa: CASSLVRGTTDTQYF
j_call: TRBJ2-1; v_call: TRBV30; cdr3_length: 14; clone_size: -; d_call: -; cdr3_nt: TGTGCCTGGAGTCCCCTGGCGGGACGCAATGAGCAGTTCTTC; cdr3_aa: CAWSPLAGRNEQFF
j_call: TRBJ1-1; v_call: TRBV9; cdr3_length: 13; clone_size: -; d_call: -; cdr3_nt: TGTGCCAGCAGCGTAGTTCCAAACACTGAAGCTTTCTTT; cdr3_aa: CASSVVPNTEAFF
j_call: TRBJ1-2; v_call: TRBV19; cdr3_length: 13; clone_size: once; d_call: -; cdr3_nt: TGTGCCAGTACCCCAGGGTACACTCTAGGATACACCTTC; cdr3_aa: CASTPGYTLGYTF
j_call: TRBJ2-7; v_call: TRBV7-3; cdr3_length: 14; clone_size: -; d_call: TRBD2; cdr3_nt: TGTGCCAGCAGCGAGCGGGACTCGCTTAACGAGCAGTACTTC; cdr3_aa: CASSERDSLNEQYF
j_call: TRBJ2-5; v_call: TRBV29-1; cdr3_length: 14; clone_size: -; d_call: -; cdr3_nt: TGCAGCGTTGAGGTCGGGGTGTGGGTGGAGACCCAGTACTTC; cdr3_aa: CSVEVGVWVETQYF
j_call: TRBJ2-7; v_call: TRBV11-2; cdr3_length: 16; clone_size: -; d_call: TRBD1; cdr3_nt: TGTGCCAGCAGCCCCGGGACAGGGAAAAGCTCCTACGAGCAGTACTTC; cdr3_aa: CASSPGTGKSSYEQYF
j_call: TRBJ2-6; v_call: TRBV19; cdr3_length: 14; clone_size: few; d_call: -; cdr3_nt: TGTGCCAGTAGTATCTCCTCTGGGGCCAACGTCCTGACTTTC; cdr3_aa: CASSISSGANVLTF
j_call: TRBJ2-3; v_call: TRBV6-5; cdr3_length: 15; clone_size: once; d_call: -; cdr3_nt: TGTGCCAGTATTAATCGGGAGAAGGGTTCAGATACGCAGTATTTT; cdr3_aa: CASINREKGSDTQYF
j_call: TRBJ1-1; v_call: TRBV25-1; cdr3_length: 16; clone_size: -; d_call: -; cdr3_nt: TGTGCCAGCAGTGAATTCGGGTCGTTGGGGGGCACTGAAGCTTTCTTT; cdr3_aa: CASSEFGSLGGTEAFF
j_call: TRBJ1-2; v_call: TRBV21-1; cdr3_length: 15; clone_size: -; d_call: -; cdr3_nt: TGTGCCAGCAGCTCGGGACAGGGTTCTGCCTATGGCTACACCTTC; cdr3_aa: CASSSGQGSAYGYTF
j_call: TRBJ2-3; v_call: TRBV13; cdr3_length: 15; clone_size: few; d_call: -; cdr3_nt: TGTGCCAGCAGCTCCACCCCCGGGAGCACAGATACGCAGTATTTT; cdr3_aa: CASSSTPGSTDTQYF
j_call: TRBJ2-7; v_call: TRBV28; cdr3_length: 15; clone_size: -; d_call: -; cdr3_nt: TGTGCCAGCAGCGCCGCGGACAGTTCCCCCTACGAGCAGTACTTC; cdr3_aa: CASSAADSSPYEQYF
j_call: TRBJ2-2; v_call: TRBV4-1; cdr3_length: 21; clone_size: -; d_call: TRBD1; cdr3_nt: TGCGCCAGCAGCTATACTAGCCCGGACAGGGGGCGATACACGGGCACCGGGGAGCTGTTTTTT; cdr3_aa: CASSYTSPDRGRYTGTGELFF
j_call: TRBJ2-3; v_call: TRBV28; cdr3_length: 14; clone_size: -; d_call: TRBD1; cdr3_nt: TGTGCCAGCAGTCCGACAGGGGGCTTAGATACGCAGTATTTT; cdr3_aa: CASSPTGGLDTQYF
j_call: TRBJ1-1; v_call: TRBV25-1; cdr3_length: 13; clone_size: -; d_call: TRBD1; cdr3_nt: TGTGCCACCGGGACAGGGAAGAACACTGAAGCTTTCTTT; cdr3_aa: CATGTGKNTEAFF
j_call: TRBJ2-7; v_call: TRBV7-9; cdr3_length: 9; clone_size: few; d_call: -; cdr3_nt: TGTGCCAGCAGCTACGAGCAGTACTTC; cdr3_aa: CASSYEQYF
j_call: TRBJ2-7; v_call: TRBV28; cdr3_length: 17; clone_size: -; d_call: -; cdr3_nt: TGTGCCAGCAGTCCCAGCCTGAGGGAGGGGGGCCCCTACGAGCAGTACTTC; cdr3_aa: CASSPSLREGGPYEQYF
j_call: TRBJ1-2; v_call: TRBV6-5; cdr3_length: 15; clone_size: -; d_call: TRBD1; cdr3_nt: TGTGCCAGCAGTACCCCGACAGGGAGGAAGGATGGCTACACCTTC; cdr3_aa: CASSTPTGRKDGYTF
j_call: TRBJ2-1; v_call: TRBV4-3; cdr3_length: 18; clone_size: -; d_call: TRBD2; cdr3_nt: TGCGCCAGCAGCCAAGACAGTAGTGGGGCTAGCGGGGACAATGAGCAGTTCTTC; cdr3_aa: CASSQDSSGASGDNEQFF
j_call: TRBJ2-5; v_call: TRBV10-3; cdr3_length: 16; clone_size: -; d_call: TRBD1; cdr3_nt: TGTGCCATCAGTGGTGGGACAGGGGGCGTCGAAGAGACCCAGTACTTC; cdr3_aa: CAISGGTGGVEETQYF